Below are 26 T cell receptor beta chains sequenced from a single sample in a study of molecular identifiers for immune sequencing clone quantification. TCRdb passed the PCR reads through MiXCR, listing each CDR3 protein once. Here the sample spans about 510,000 distinct CDR3 sequences, 25% being singletons. Material: naive CD8+ T cells from blood, with Jurkat cell RNA spiked in. Described subset: FACS-sorted CD8+CD4-CCR7+CD45RA+ naive T cells. These receptors all come from a human donor in good health. Some libraries in this study had Jurkat cell RNA spiked in.

This clonotype was recorded at least ten times. V usage is TRBV19 and J usage is TRBJ1-5; D unresolved. This CDR3 is built from 13 residues. The germline V and J ends were trimmed by 3 bases and 9 bases, with 12 bases remaining between them. Germline values: CDR1 LNHDA, CDR2 SQIVND (reference sequence). CDR3 nucleotides: TGTGCCAGTAGTATTGCTGATTGGGGGCCCCAGCATTTT. Translating it yields CASSIADWGPQHF.

Ten or more counts support this clonotype. The rearrangement links TRBV29-1 to TRBJ2-3; D remains unclear. The germline CDR1 and CDR2 sequences are SQVTM and ANQGSEA. The CDR3 spans 10 residues. Trimming shortened V by 3 bases and J by 5 bases, and 3 bases separated the two germline ends. The DNA for the CDR3 is TGCAGCGTTGAGGGAGATACGCAGTATTTT. Encoded protein: CSVEGDTQYF.

Only a few counts were recorded for this clonotype. The chain uses TRBV11-2 and TRBJ1-1; D is unresolved. V lost 1 base and J lost 5, with 11 bases in between. The CDR3 has 14 amino acids. Germline CDR1 reads SGHAT; CDR2 reads FQNNGV. The CDR3 region has the DNA TGTGCCAGCAGCTTAGTTGGAAGTGGGACTGAAGCTTTCTTT. Its translation is CASSLVGSGTEAFF.

This clonotype was counted at least ten times. The chain employs TRBV29-1 and TRBJ2-7; TRBD1 is a possible D gene (6 bases). The CDR3 has 18 amino acids. Trimming pared 0 bases from V and 2 bases from J, leaving 23 bases between. Germline CDR1 SQVTM, CDR2 ANQGSEA. The CDR3 reads CSVEDHPNRDTITYEQYF. The CDR3 DNA reads TGCAGCGTTGAAGATCACCCAAACCGGGACACAATCACCTACGAGCAGTACTTC.

Only one count was recorded for this clonotype. This may stem from a read error, because a much larger clone lies one nucleotide away. The V call is TRBV7-2, the J call TRBJ1-6; 10 bases agree with TRBD1. V shed 5 bases and J 4 bases; nucleotides not matched to a gene: 8. Per the germline V gene, CDR1 is SGHTA and CDR2 is FQGNSA. CDR3 length: 17 amino acids. Here the CDR3 DNA reads TGTGCCAGCAGCCCCAGACAGGGGGCTTTTTATAATTCACCCCTCCACTTT. Its translation: CASSPRQGAFYNSPLHF.

This clonotype was picked up many times. V gene TRBV13 combines with J gene TRBJ2-7, with 9 positions matching TRBD2. The V and J ends lost 5 bases and 0 bases, in that order; junction bases with no gene match: 5. Germline assignment: CDR1 PRHDT and CDR2 FYEKMQ (reference sequence). The CDR3 loop spans 15 amino acids. In DNA, the CDR3 is TGTGCCAGCAGCACTAGCGGGTACCTCTCCTACGAGCAGTACTTC. Protein: CASSTSGYLSYEQYF.

This clonotype was counted many times. One junction end does not reproduce the germline sequence, and a read error may be involved. The chain employs TRBV5-3 and TRBJ2-7, with D possibly being TRBD1 (6 bases). TRBV5-3 is classed as an ORF, of uncertain function. The CDR3 has 13 residues. Here the CDR3 reads CASSLAGVYEQYF. CDR3 DNA sequence: TGTGCCAGCAGCTTGGCAGGGGTCTACGAGCAGTACTTC.

The chain is built from TRBV30 and TRBJ2-3; the D gene is possibly TRBD1 (5 bases). The CDR3 totals 16 residues. Germline values: CDR1 GTSNPN, CDR2 SVGIG (reference sequence). V was cut by 0 bases and J by 3 bases, with 16 bases left in between. The CDR3 loop is CAWSVLGVGPTDTQYF. As DNA, the CDR3 is TGTGCCTGGAGTGTATTAGGGGTAGGGCCAACAGATACGCAGTATTTT.

The chain uses TRBV9 and TRBJ2-7; 8 bases line up with TRBD1. The germline gives CDR1 SGDLS, CDR2 YYNGEE. The CDR3 covers 15 residues. J lost 0 bases, V lost 0 bases, and 2 bases had no gene match. In DNA form, the CDR3 reads TGTGCCAGCAGCGTAGCTCAGGGGGCCTCCTACGAGCAGTACTTC. Residues: CASSVAQGASYEQYF. Full variable domain (remainder filled in from reference TRBV9 and TRBJ2-7): DSGVTQTPKHLITATGQRVTLRCSPRSGDLSVYWYQQSLDQGLQFLIQYYNGEERAKGNILERFSAQQFPDLHSELNLSSLELGDSALYFCASSVAQGASYEQYFGPGTRLTVT.

The chain couples TRBV5-3 to TRBJ1-1; D remains ambiguous. TRBV5-3 qualifies as an ORF whose function is uncertain. The CDR3 covers 12 residues. V was cut by 8 bases and J by 8 bases, with 16 bases left in between. CDR3 in amino acids: CASNSRPTEAFF. In nucleotides, the CDR3 is TGTGCCAGCAACTCCCGACCTACGGAAGCTTTCTTT.

This clonotype was counted a single time. The junction shows a germline mismatch at one end, possibly a read error. This chain connects TRBV2 to TRBJ2-1, with D possibly matching TRBD2 (6 bases). The germline CDR1 and CDR2 sequences are SNHLY and FYNNEI. This CDR3 has 14 residues. The CDR3 sequence: CASGLSVSYNGQFF. DNA for the CDR3: TGTGCCAGCGGACTAAGCGTCTCCTACAATGGGCAGTTCTTC.

About this clonotype: A clone one base away is much larger, so this may be a read error. The CDR3 region has the DNA TGTGCCAGCAGTGACAGGGATCCCACTGAAGCTTACTTT. It specifies CASSDRDPTEAYF. The V and J genes are TRBV12-3 or TRBV12-4 and TRBJ1-1; 7 nucleotides align to TRBD1. The CDR3 is 13 amino acids.

In this sample, this clonotype turned up a few times. This rearrangement joins TRBV12-3 or TRBV12-4 to TRBJ2-2, with 9 bases fitting TRBD1. The V gene end was trimmed by 4 bases and the J gene end by 2 bases; junction bases not matched to a gene: 5. CDR3 length: 16 residues. CDR3 protein: CASSSLDRGNTGELFF. In DNA form, the CDR3 reads TGTGCCAGCAGTTCCCTGGACAGGGGTAACACCGGGGAGCTGTTTTTT.

This clonotype showed up just a few times. The genes are TRBV9 and TRBJ2-1, with TRBD2 as a possible D gene (6 bases). Germline loops: CDR1 SGDLS, CDR2 YYNGEE. V gave up 0 bases and J gave up 8 bases, with 15 bases separating them. CDR3 length: 15 amino acids. The CDR3: CASSVEVSGNDEQFF. DNA of the CDR3: TGTGCCAGCAGCGTAGAGGTTAGCGGTAATGATGAGCAGTTCTTC. The entire variable domain, with the rest obtained from reference TRBV9 and TRBJ2-1, is as follows: DSGVTQTPKHLITATGQRVTLRCSPRSGDLSVYWYQQSLDQGLQFLIQYYNGEERAKGNILERFSAQQFPDLHSELNLSSLELGDSALYFCASSVEVSGNDEQFFGPGTRLTVL.

This clonotype was found a few times. This rearrangement joins TRBV27 to TRBJ1-5, with D tentatively TRBD1 (5 bases). This CDR3 region has 12 residues. V was pared by 6 bases and J by 6 bases, with 9 bases between. CDR1 is MNHEY, CDR2 SMNVEV, per germline (reference sequence). The CDR3 region is CASRGPGQPQHF. The CDR3 DNA reads as TGTGCCAGCAGGGGGCCCGGTCAGCCCCAGCATTTT.

Concerning this clonotype itself: A read error is possible here, since a much larger clone lies one base away. No conserved phenylalanine or tryptophan ends this CDR3, so it is likely a read error. The chain combines TRBV20-1 with TRBJ1-1, with D uncertain. V dropped 1 base and J dropped 4 bases, with 13 bases sitting between them. The length of the CDR3 is 14 residues. Germline V gene data show CDR1 as DFQATT and CDR2 as SNEGSKA (reference sequence). The CDR3 region is CSARVGFWGTEAFS. The CDR3 region has the DNA TGCAGTGCTAGAGTCGGATTCTGGGGCACTGAAGCTTTCTCT.

This clonotype was observed at least ten times. The rearrangement links TRBV7-9 to TRBJ2-3; the match to TRBD1 covers 8 bases. J was trimmed by 4 bases and V by 5 bases; bases with no gene match: 5. CDR1 is SEHNR, CDR2 FQNEAQ, per germline (reference sequence). The CDR3 sequence is 14 residues long. Written as DNA, the CDR3 is TGTGCCAGCAGCCGACAGGGGATAGCAGATACGCAGTATTTT. As protein: CASSRQGIADTQYF.

This clonotype was detected many times. This rearrangement joins TRBV7-2 to TRBJ2-1, with D unclear. Germline assignment: CDR1 SGHTA and CDR2 FQGNSA. The CDR3 spans 16 residues. V lost 5 bases to trimming and J lost 0 bases, with 14 bases between them. Here the CDR3 DNA reads TGTGCCAGCAGCAATGCCGGAGATTTCTCCTACAATGAGCAGTTCTTC. Translating gives CASSNAGDFSYNEQFF.

The table lists this clonotype with many counts. The chain uses TRBV12-3 or TRBV12-4 and TRBJ2-3; D is ambiguous. Deletions cut 6 bases from V and 4 bases from J, with 8 bases between. This CDR3 is built from 12 residues. CDR3 residues: CASSFSSDTQYF. The CDR3 DNA is TGTGCCAGCAGCTTTAGCTCAGATACGCAGTATTTT.

V gene TRBV12-3 or TRBV12-4 combines with J gene TRBJ2-3; no clear D gene. This CDR3 contains 12 residues. Trimming stripped 11 bases from V and 5 bases from J, with 14 bases between. For the CDR3, the DNA is TGTGCCGTGTGGCAGGTTATAGATACGCAGTATTTT. The encoded protein is CAVWQVIDTQYF.

This clonotype appeared a single time. The rearrangement joins TRBV6-2 or TRBV6-3 to TRBJ1-1; the D is unclear. The CDR3 loop spans 13 amino acids. From germline, CDR1 is MNHEY and CDR2 SVGEGT. The CDR3 protein is CTRTAGSRTEAFF. CDR3 nucleotide sequence: TGTACCCGCACCGCTGGGTCCCGAACCGAAGCTTTCTTT.

This clonotype was seen a few times. The gene calls are TRBV20-1 and TRBJ2-5; 9 nucleotides line up with TRBD2. The CDR3 loop spans 14 amino acids. V gave up 0 bases and J gave up 4 bases; unmatched junction bases: 3. The V gene's germline CDR1 is DFQATT and CDR2 SNEGSKA (reference sequence). CDR3: CSARDWREGETQYF. The CDR3, as DNA: TGCAGTGCTAGAGATTGGCGGGAGGGAGAGACCCAGTACTTC.

This clonotype was recorded a few times. This chain links TRBV30 with TRBJ2-1; no firm D call. Trimming removed 2 bases from V and 4 bases from J, with 9 bases in between. From germline, CDR1 is GTSNPN and CDR2 SVGIG (reference sequence). CDR3 length: 13 residues. The CDR3 region is CAWSKSIYNEQFF. The CDR3, as DNA: TGTGCCTGGAGTAAATCGATATACAATGAGCAGTTCTTC.

This clonotype has a count of ten or more. The genes are TRBV2 and TRBJ2-1, with D possibly matching TRBD1 (6 bases). The germline V and J ends were trimmed by 5 bases and 16 bases, with 24 bases remaining between them. Germline values: CDR1 SNHLY, CDR2 FYNNEI. This CDR3 comprises 14 residues. The CDR3 DNA reads TGTGCCAGCAGTACCCCCGGACAGAAGTTTGAAATATTCTTC. It codes for CASSTPGQKFEIFF.

The gene calls are TRBV7-9 and TRBJ2-3; 8 bases are shared with TRBD2. V gave up 11 bases and J gave up 4 bases; unmatched junction bases: 17. The CDR3 contains 16 residues. Germline V gene lookup returns CDR1 SEHNR and CDR2 FQNEAQ (reference sequence). CDR3 sequence reads: CARYPVSGGTPDTQYF. In DNA, the CDR3 is TGTGCCCGCTACCCCGTGAGCGGGGGTACCCCAGATACGCAGTATTTT. Full variable domain (outside the CDR3, taken from reference TRBV7-9 and TRBJ2-3): DTGVSQNPRHKITKRGQNVTFRCDPISEHNRLYWYRQTLGQGPEFLTYFQNEAQLEKSRLLSDRFSAERPKGSFSTLEIQRTEQGDSAMYLCARYPVSGGTPDTQYFGPGTRLTVL.

In regard to this clonotype: The germline gene is not matched at one end of the junction; a read error may be the cause. The chain combines TRBV6-5 with TRBJ2-1; either TRBD1 or TRBD2 may fit D (5 bases each). The CDR3 sequence is 15 residues long. Germline CDR1 reads MNHEY; CDR2 reads SVGAGI. DNA for the CDR3: TGTGTCAGCAGTTACTCTTTGGGGGTAGCTGATGAGCAGTTCTTC. Translated, it gives CVSSYSLGVADEQFF.